These T cell receptor beta chains were read from a single sample in a study of neurological immune-mediated disorders. MiXCR, applied by TCRdb to the 5' RACE reads, yields one record per CDR3 protein. The sample records over 25,000 distinct CDR3 sequences, approximately 1.5% being singletons. Source material: PBMCs. The receptors here all came from a woman aged 25 to 39 with multiple sclerosis. Both conserved end residues are part of each CDR3. Each record gives: V gene, clone size, CDR3 length, D gene, J gene, CDR3 protein, CDR3 DNA. D genes are given only for firm matches. Clone size appears in some rows only: once, few, many, or a class for an expanded clone.

v_gene: TRBV20-1; abundance: many; len: 13; d_gene: .; j_gene: TRBJ2-6; CDR3aa: CSAYKAGANVLTF; CDR3nt: TGCAGTGCTTATAAAGCCGGGGCCAACGTCCTGACTTTC
v_gene: TRBV9; abundance: many; len: 15; d_gene: .; j_gene: TRBJ2-3; CDR3aa: CASSERGVITDTQYF; CDR3nt: TGTGCCAGCAGCGAAAGGGGAGTAATCACAGATACGCAGTATTTT
v_gene: TRBV4-3; abundance: many; len: 15; d_gene: .; j_gene: TRBJ2-5; CDR3aa: CASSQDGTPGRAQYF; CDR3nt: TGCGCCAGCAGCCAAGATGGGACTCCTGGGCGGGCCCAGTACTTC
v_gene: TRBV3-1; abundance: many; len: 15; d_gene: .; j_gene: TRBJ1-5; CDR3aa: CASSQAKGPLVTQHF; CDR3nt: TGTGCCAGCAGCCAAGCTAAGGGCCCTTTGGTGACCCAGCATTTT
v_gene: TRBV6-4; abundance: .; len: 14; d_gene: .; j_gene: TRBJ1-5; CDR3aa: CASSAVHSNQPQHF; CDR3nt: TGTGCCAGCAGTGCTGTACATAGCAATCAGCCCCAGCATTTT
v_gene: TRBV20-1; abundance: many; len: 14; d_gene: TRBD1; j_gene: TRBJ1-3; CDR3aa: CSARGTGRGNTIYF; CDR3nt: TGCAGTGCTAGGGGGACAGGGAGAGGAAACACCATATATTTT
v_gene: TRBV7-2; abundance: many; len: 14; d_gene: TRBD2; j_gene: TRBJ2-2; CDR3aa: CASSSSGSTGELFF; CDR3nt: TGTGCCAGCAGCTCTAGCGGGTCCACCGGGGAGCTGTTTTTT
v_gene: TRBV7-2; abundance: many; len: 13; d_gene: .; j_gene: TRBJ1-2; CDR3aa: CASSLDPGRGYTF; CDR3nt: TGTGCCAGCAGCTTAGATCCGGGGAGGGGCTACACCTTC
v_gene: TRBV6-1; abundance: many; len: 14; d_gene: .; j_gene: TRBJ1-5; CDR3aa: CASSEVGLTQPQHF; CDR3nt: TGTGCCAGCAGTGAAGTGGGGCTTACTCAGCCCCAGCATTTT
v_gene: TRBV7-9; abundance: many; len: 14; d_gene: TRBD1; j_gene: TRBJ1-1; CDR3aa: CASSLRQGGTEAFF; CDR3nt: TGTGCCAGCAGCTTAAGACAGGGGGGGACTGAAGCTTTCTTT
v_gene: TRBV12-3/TRBV12-4; abundance: many; len: 15; d_gene: TRBD2; j_gene: TRBJ2-5; CDR3aa: CASKGTSGVEETQYF; CDR3nt: TGTGCCAGCAAAGGGACTAGCGGGGTAGAAGAGACCCAGTACTTC
v_gene: TRBV7-6; abundance: many; len: 15; d_gene: .; j_gene: TRBJ2-7; CDR3aa: CASSLVQGDTYEQYF; CDR3nt: TGTGCCAGCAGCTTAGTGCAGGGAGATACTTACGAGCAGTACTTC
v_gene: TRBV5-5; abundance: many; len: 15; d_gene: TRBD2; j_gene: TRBJ2-2; CDR3aa: CASSFTSGYTGELFF; CDR3nt: TGTGCCAGCAGCTTCACTAGCGGCTACACCGGGGAGCTGTTTTTT
v_gene: TRBV15; abundance: many; len: 14; d_gene: .; j_gene: TRBJ1-4; CDR3aa: CATSLGGAREKLFF; CDR3nt: TGTGCCACCAGCCTAGGAGGGGCCCGGGAAAAACTGTTTTTT
v_gene: TRBV7-2; abundance: many; len: 15; d_gene: .; j_gene: TRBJ2-7; CDR3aa: CASQHSGGSSYEQYF; CDR3nt: TGTGCCAGCCAACATAGCGGAGGGAGCTCCTACGAGCAGTACTTC
v_gene: TRBV29-1; abundance: many; len: 14; d_gene: .; j_gene: TRBJ1-1; CDR3aa: CSVMGTAANTEAFF; CDR3nt: TGCAGCGTCATGGGAACGGCAGCGAACACTGAAGCTTTCTTT
v_gene: TRBV5-1; abundance: many; len: 16; d_gene: TRBD2; j_gene: TRBJ2-7; CDR3aa: CASSLGSGGANYEQYF; CDR3nt: TGCGCCAGCAGCTTGGGAAGCGGGGGGGCAAACTACGAGCAGTACTTC
v_gene: TRBV5-1; abundance: many; len: 14; d_gene: .; j_gene: TRBJ2-7; CDR3aa: CASSLEQTSHVEYF; CDR3nt: TGCGCCAGCAGCTTGGAACAGACCTCTCATGTGGAGTACTTC
v_gene: TRBV12-3/TRBV12-4; abundance: many; len: 13; d_gene: .; j_gene: TRBJ1-4; CDR3aa: CASSLRTAEKLFF; CDR3nt: TGTGCCAGCAGCCTCCGGACGGCTGAAAAACTGTTTTTT
v_gene: TRBV20-1; abundance: many; len: 13; d_gene: .; j_gene: TRBJ1-4; CDR3aa: CSARQATNEKLFF; CDR3nt: TGCAGTGCTAGACAGGCAACTAATGAAAAACTGTTTTTT
v_gene: TRBV3-1; abundance: many; len: 12; d_gene: .; j_gene: TRBJ2-5; CDR3aa: CASSQARETQYF; CDR3nt: TGTGCCAGCAGCCAAGCGAGGGAGACCCAGTACTTC
v_gene: TRBV12-3/TRBV12-4; abundance: many; len: 14; d_gene: TRBD2; j_gene: TRBJ2-5; CDR3aa: CASSPGGAQETQYF; CDR3nt: TGTGCCAGCAGTCCGGGAGGAGCTCAAGAGACCCAGTACTTC
v_gene: TRBV5-6; abundance: many; len: 16; d_gene: .; j_gene: TRBJ2-7; CDR3aa: CASSPTLGLASYEQYF; CDR3nt: TGTGCCAGCAGCCCGACTTTGGGACTGGCCTCCTACGAGCAGTACTTC
v_gene: TRBV7-9; abundance: many; len: 13; d_gene: .; j_gene: TRBJ2-5; CDR3aa: CASSPPPGETQYF; CDR3nt: TGTGCCAGCAGCCCCCCCCCTGGGGAGACCCAGTACTTC
v_gene: TRBV20-1; abundance: many; len: 11; d_gene: .; j_gene: TRBJ2-3; CDR3aa: CSASVTDTQYF; CDR3nt: TGCAGTGCTTCTGTTACAGATACGCAGTATTTT
v_gene: TRBV4-3; abundance: many; len: 16; d_gene: TRBD1; j_gene: TRBJ2-3; CDR3aa: CASSQARTGVTDTQYF; CDR3nt: TGCGCCAGCAGCCAGGCAAGGACAGGGGTAACAGATACGCAGTATTTT
v_gene: TRBV4-2; abundance: many; len: 16; d_gene: TRBD2; j_gene: TRBJ2-7; CDR3aa: CASSQAGTSGAYEQYF; CDR3nt: TGTGCCAGCAGCCAAGCTGGGACTAGCGGAGCCTACGAGCAGTACTTC
v_gene: TRBV7-2; abundance: few; len: 14; d_gene: TRBD1; j_gene: TRBJ1-2; CDR3aa: CASSPAPGQGYHTF; CDR3nt: TGTGCCAGCAGCCCAGCCCCGGGACAGGGGTACCACACCTTC
v_gene: TRBV10-3; abundance: many; len: 14; d_gene: TRBD2; j_gene: TRBJ2-5; CDR3aa: CAISESGGGETQYF; CDR3nt: TGTGCCATCAGTGAATCGGGGGGTGGAGAGACCCAGTACTTC
v_gene: TRBV12-3/TRBV12-4; abundance: many; len: 14; d_gene: .; j_gene: TRBJ1-1; CDR3aa: CASNIGGVSTEAFF; CDR3nt: TGTGCCAGCAACATCGGCGGGGTAAGCACTGAAGCTTTCTTT
v_gene: TRBV5-1; abundance: few; len: 12; d_gene: .; j_gene: TRBJ2-3; CDR3aa: CASSLLSDTQYF; CDR3nt: TGCGCCAGCAGCTTGCTGTCAGATACGCAGTATTTT
v_gene: TRBV6-1; abundance: many; len: 15; d_gene: TRBD1; j_gene: TRBJ2-7; CDR3aa: CASTIKTGGSYEQYF; CDR3nt: TGTGCCAGCACTATAAAGACAGGGGGAAGTTACGAGCAGTACTTC
v_gene: TRBV7-3; abundance: few; len: 14; d_gene: .; j_gene: TRBJ1-1; CDR3aa: CASSPSILDTEAFF; CDR3nt: TGTGCCAGCAGCCCCAGTATACTGGACACTGAAGCTTTCTTT
v_gene: TRBV7-7; abundance: many; len: 14; d_gene: TRBD2; j_gene: TRBJ2-5; CDR3aa: CASSRSGGEETQYF; CDR3nt: TGTGCCAGCAGCCGTAGCGGGGGGGAGGAGACCCAGTACTTC
v_gene: TRBV7-2; abundance: many; len: 14; d_gene: .; j_gene: TRBJ2-7; CDR3aa: CASSVPGRSYEQYF; CDR3nt: TGTGCCAGCAGCGTACCGGGACGATCCTACGAGCAGTACTTC
v_gene: TRBV4-3; abundance: medium-sized; len: 14; d_gene: .; j_gene: TRBJ2-7; CDR3aa: CASSQGEQSYEQYF; CDR3nt: TGCGCCAGCAGCCAAGGGGAACAGTCCTACGAGCAGTACTTC
v_gene: TRBV7-2; abundance: many; len: 13; d_gene: .; j_gene: TRBJ1-2; CDR3aa: CASSSTELYGYTF; CDR3nt: TGTGCCAGCAGTAGTACTGAGCTCTATGGCTACACCTTC
v_gene: TRBV4-2; abundance: many; len: 18; d_gene: .; j_gene: TRBJ1-6; CDR3aa: CASSQDRGLPGGGSPLHF; CDR3nt: TGTGCCAGCAGCCAAGATCGGGGGCTCCCAGGTGGGGGATCACCCCTCCACTTT
v_gene: TRBV29-1; abundance: many; len: 17; d_gene: TRBD2; j_gene: TRBJ2-1; CDR3aa: CSVPGTSGGPRWNEQFF; CDR3nt: TGCAGCGTCCCCGGGACTAGCGGGGGCCCCCGCTGGAATGAGCAGTTCTTC
v_gene: TRBV20-1; abundance: many; len: 15; d_gene: TRBD1; j_gene: TRBJ2-3; CDR3aa: CSVRTGTGVTDTQYF; CDR3nt: TGCAGTGTCCGTACCGGGACAGGGGTCACAGATACGCAGTATTTT
v_gene: TRBV6-6; abundance: many; len: 15; d_gene: .; j_gene: TRBJ2-7; CDR3aa: CASSRPGPSLYEQYF; CDR3nt: TGTGCCAGCTCCCGGCCGGGGCCCTCTTTGTACGAGCAGTACTTC
v_gene: TRBV5-5; abundance: many; len: 14; d_gene: TRBD1; j_gene: TRBJ1-4; CDR3aa: CASSFGTVNEKLFF; CDR3nt: TGTGCCAGCAGCTTTGGGACAGTTAATGAAAAACTGTTTTTT
v_gene: TRBV6-2/TRBV6-3; abundance: many; len: 16; d_gene: .; j_gene: TRBJ1-1; CDR3aa: CASSDPHSYLNTEAFF; CDR3nt: TGTGCCAGCAGTGACCCCCACTCCTACTTGAACACTGAAGCTTTCTTT
v_gene: TRBV11-1; abundance: many; len: 18; d_gene: TRBD2; j_gene: TRBJ2-7; CDR3aa: CASSPDVTAGGSSYEQYF; CDR3nt: TGTGCCAGCAGCCCGGACGTTACGGCGGGGGGAAGCTCCTACGAGCAGTACTTC
v_gene: TRBV5-6; abundance: many; len: 12; d_gene: .; j_gene: TRBJ1-2; CDR3aa: CASSPDTGGYTF; CDR3nt: TGTGCCAGCAGCCCTGACACGGGTGGCTACACCTTC
v_gene: TRBV6-5; abundance: many; len: 13; d_gene: .; j_gene: TRBJ1-5; CDR3aa: CASSYSVAQPQHF; CDR3nt: TGTGCCAGCAGTTACTCGGTTGCTCAGCCCCAGCATTTT
v_gene: TRBV20-1; abundance: many; len: 13; d_gene: .; j_gene: TRBJ2-1; CDR3aa: CSARDYVTGITPF; CDR3nt: TGCAGTGCTAGAGACTATGTGACGGGTATAACACCCTTC
v_gene: TRBV3-1; abundance: many; len: 15; d_gene: .; j_gene: TRBJ2-5; CDR3aa: CASSQSALYQETQYF; CDR3nt: TGTGCCAGCAGCCAATCCGCTTTGTACCAAGAGACCCAGTACTTC
v_gene: TRBV5-1; abundance: many; len: 14; d_gene: .; j_gene: TRBJ2-3; CDR3aa: CASSWGGPEDTQYF; CDR3nt: TGCGCCAGCAGCTGGGGGGGGCCGGAAGATACGCAGTATTTT
v_gene: TRBV7-6; abundance: many; len: 13; d_gene: .; j_gene: TRBJ1-2; CDR3aa: CASSSPLNHGYTF; CDR3nt: TGTGCCAGCAGCTCCCCCCTAAATCATGGCTACACCTTC
v_gene: TRBV27; abundance: many; len: 15; d_gene: TRBD1; j_gene: TRBJ1-2; CDR3aa: CASRGGTAPTEGYTF; CDR3nt: TGTGCCAGCAGGGGAGGGACAGCTCCTACGGAAGGCTACACCTTC
v_gene: TRBV5-6; abundance: many; len: 11; d_gene: .; j_gene: TRBJ2-4; CDR3aa: CASSPGKIQYF; CDR3nt: TGTGCCAGCAGCCCGGGAAAAATTCAGTACTTC
v_gene: TRBV5-1; abundance: .; len: 16; d_gene: TRBD1; j_gene: TRBJ2-7; CDR3aa: CASSLRGTGLTYEQYF; CDR3nt: TGCGCCAGCAGTCTACGTGGGACAGGACTAACCTACGAGCAGTACTTC
v_gene: TRBV7-2; abundance: many; len: 15; d_gene: TRBD2; j_gene: TRBJ2-2; CDR3aa: CASKLLAGNTGELFF; CDR3nt: TGTGCCAGCAAATTACTAGCGGGGAACACCGGGGAGCTGTTTTTT
v_gene: TRBV4-1; abundance: many; len: 15; d_gene: .; j_gene: TRBJ1-2; CDR3aa: CASSPTEGSNYGYTF; CDR3nt: TGCGCCAGCAGCCCGACCGAAGGATCTAACTATGGCTACACCTTC
v_gene: TRBV20-1; abundance: many; len: 12; d_gene: .; j_gene: TRBJ1-2; CDR3aa: CSAKGLSYGYTF; CDR3nt: TGCAGTGCTAAGGGGTTGAGCTATGGCTACACCTTC
v_gene: TRBV7-2; abundance: many; len: 14; d_gene: TRBD2; j_gene: TRBJ2-3; CDR3aa: CASSSGPGTDTQYF; CDR3nt: TGTGCCAGCAGTAGCGGGCCCGGGACAGATACGCAGTATTTT
v_gene: TRBV7-3; abundance: many; len: 13; d_gene: .; j_gene: TRBJ2-5; CDR3aa: CASSIRRAGTQYF; CDR3nt: TGTGCCAGCAGCATAAGGCGGGCGGGAACCCAGTACTTC
v_gene: TRBV20-1; abundance: many; len: 16; d_gene: TRBD2; j_gene: TRBJ2-1; CDR3aa: CSAQTFGRGGPNEQFF; CDR3nt: TGCAGTGCCCAGACCTTCGGGCGCGGGGGGCCCAATGAGCAGTTCTTC